The sequence of this T cell receptor (beta chain) was determined in a study of OX40 agonist ivuxolimab in advanced cancers. Study-wide context: Six ivuxolimab dose levels, 0.01 to 10 mg/kg, were given intravenously every 2 weeks. Anti-PD-1, anti-PD-L1 or anti-CTLA-4 therapy given earlier was allowed, and 40% had some. Three patients, one with hepatocellular carcinoma and two with cutaneous melanoma, achieved partial responses. Whole-study results and caveats: In CD8+ T cells, expanded clones were on average more numerous than in CD4+.

Here immunoSEQ multiplex PCR was the method, and the copy in TCRdb shows in-frame clones only, minus some. This table has some 100,000 clones, around nine tenths appearing once. Looked up from germline, CDR1 is KGHSH and CDR2 is LQKENI. The length of the CDR3 is 16 residues. Germline trimming cut 3 bases from V and 2 bases from J; bases unmatched to any gene: 9. About this clone itself: Antigen specificity is unknown.

The sequences come from CD4+ or CD8+ T cells sorted from blood, collected in a trial of the OX40 agonist ivuxolimab. The chain employs TRBV18 and TRBJ2-7; 8 nucleotides match TRBD1. This TCR was sampled from an adult with an advanced solid tumor such as melanoma, head and neck, liver or kidney cancer. The CDR3 DNA reads as TGTGCCAGCTCACCTCAAGGAGGACAGGGACCCTACGAGCAGTACTTC. Encoded protein: CASSPQGGQGPYEQYF.